This T cell receptor (beta chain) originates from a study of beta chain features in type 1 diabetes. Germline lookup yields CDR1 SEHNR and CDR2 FQNEAQ (reference sequence). This CDR3 has 16 amino acids. V was clipped by 5 bases and J by 4 bases; unmatched bases: 11. The sequenced template was cDNA made from the entire isolated RNA. Using immunoSEQ multiplex PCR, the repertoire was profiled, and TCRdb retains in-frame clones only, with some absent. The data hold some 100,000 clones, with roughly 40% observed a single time. Points on this clone: The antigen remains unidentified.

Study observations and caveats: cDNA sequencing could over-represent cells with high TCR expression.

The V call is TRBV7-9, the J call TRBJ2-1; 7 nucleotides line up with TRBD1. Sequenced: stem cell memory CD4+ T cells from blood. The clonotype comes from a woman between 18 and 29 years old in good health. As DNA, the CDR3 is TGTGCCAGCAGCCGCCTCACCGGGACAGATTACAATGAGCAGTTCTTC. Encoded protein: CASSRLTGTDYNEQFF. Filled out from reference TRBV7-9 and TRBJ2-1, the complete variable domain reads DTGVSQNPRHKITKRGQNVTFRCDPISEHNRLYWYRQTLGQGPEFLTYFQNEAQLEKSRLLSDRFSAERPKGSFSTLEIQRTEQGDSAMYLCASSRLTGTDYNEQFFGPGTRLTVL.